A single sample gave rise to the 20 T cell receptor beta chains below, sequenced in a study of shared clonotypes between healthy human individuals. Method: immunoSEQ multiplex PCR; TCRdb's copy keeps in-frame clones and lacks some. Of some 2 million clones listed, 90% to 95% are singletons. Material: naive CD4+ T cells sorted from blood. Sample subset: CD45RA+ positively selected. These receptors all stem from a man younger than 35 in good health.

The chain is built from TRBV9 and TRBJ2-1; TRBD2 aligns across 7 bases. Trimming at V came to 2 bases and at J to 3 bases, leaving 5 bases not matched to a gene. CDR3 size: 15 residues. In germline, CDR1 is SGDLS, CDR2 YYNGEE. The chain's CDR3 is CASSVAGENYNEQFF. As DNA, the CDR3 is TGTGCCAGCAGCGTGGCGGGAGAGAACTACAATGAGCAGTTCTTC.

The rearrangement uses TRBV28 and TRBJ1-4; D is unresolved. The CDR3 runs to 14 residues. The germline V gene has CDR1 MDHEN and CDR2 SYDVKM. Trimming shortened V by 7 bases and J by 3 bases, and 12 bases separated the two germline ends. CDR3 in DNA: TGTGCCAGCACCGCCCGGCCACCTAATGAAAAACTGTTTTTT. Translated, it gives CASTARPPNEKLFF.

The V call is TRBV4-1, the J call TRBJ2-1; D may be TRBD1 or TRBD2 (5 bases each). In germline, CDR1 is MGHRA, CDR2 YSYEKL. V lost 4 bases to trimming and J lost 6 bases, with 16 bases between them. CDR3 length: 15 amino acids. This CDR3 is CASSPMGPGGNEQFF. The CDR3 DNA sequence: TGCGCCAGCAGCCCCATGGGCCCTGGGGGCAATGAGCAGTTCTTC.

For this clone: Other DNA sequences in the sample encode the same CDR3. This chain uses TRBV5-1 with TRBJ2-5; 7 bases are a match to TRBD1. CDR1 and CDR2 from the germline V gene are SGHRS and YFSETQ. The CDR3 spans 14 residues. J gave up 2 bases and V 0 bases, and 1 base lay outside the gene matches. CDR3 sequence (DNA): TGCGCCAGCAGCTTGGGCAGGGGGCAAGAGACCCAGTACTTC. This encodes CASSLGRGQETQYF.

The table lists this clone with a few counts. The chain employs TRBV2 and TRBJ1-2; 11 nucleotides line up with TRBD1. V shed 2 bases and J 4 bases; nucleotides not matched to a gene: 6. Germline V gives CDR1 SNHLY, CDR2 FYNNEI. The CDR3 has 16 residues. CDR3 sequence: CASSETRDRGSYGYTF. In DNA form, the CDR3 reads TGTGCCAGCAGTGAAACCAGGGACAGGGGGAGCTATGGCTACACCTTC.

V gene TRBV6-5 combines with J gene TRBJ1-2, with TRBD1 matching 9 bases. Trimming at V came to 5 bases and at J to 8 bases, leaving 9 bases not matched to a gene. There are 14 residues in the CDR3. Germline CDR1 is MNHEY and CDR2 is SVGAGI. The CDR3 protein is CASSPGTGNMGYTF. The CDR3 DNA follows: TGTGCCAGCAGTCCCGGGACAGGGAACATGGGCTACACCTTC.

This chain connects TRBV6-6 to TRBJ1-1; D not resolved. CDR3 length equals 16 residues. Germline lookup yields CDR1 MNHNY and CDR2 SVGAGI (reference sequence). V gave up 2 bases and J gave up 4 bases, with 17 bases separating them. The CDR3 is CASSYHQIRVGTEAFF. As DNA, the CDR3 is TGTGCCAGCAGTTACCATCAAATAAGGGTCGGCACTGAAGCTTTCTTT.

The chain joins TRBV4-1 to TRBJ1-3, with no clear D. V lost 6 bases and J lost 4, with 19 bases in between. The CDR3 sequence is 16 residues long. CDR1 is MGHRA and CDR2 is YSYEKL in the germline V gene. The CDR3 sequence is CASSSSLVSKGNTIYF. CDR3 nucleotide sequence: TGCGCCAGCAGTTCTTCTTTGGTCTCAAAAGGAAACACCATATATTTT.

Notes on this clone: The same CDR3 is also encoded by other DNA sequences in this sample. V gene TRBV9 combines with J gene TRBJ2-3, with D perhaps assigned TRBD1 or TRBD2 (6 bases each). The CDR3 extends over 14 amino acids. Germline CDR1 is SGDLS and CDR2 is YYNGEE. Trimming removed 1 base from V and 6 bases from J, with 12 bases in between. CDR3 loop: CASSVSQGGDTQYF. The CDR3 DNA sequence: TGTGCCAGCAGCGTATCACAGGGAGGTGATACGCAGTATTTT.

This sequence joins TRBV5-6 and TRBJ2-3, with TRBD1 as a possible D gene (6 bases). The CDR3 is made up of 15 amino acids. The germline gives CDR1 SGHDT, CDR2 YYEEEE. Trimming took 3 bases from V and 2 from J, leaving 13 bases between them. The CDR3 here is CASSSPGHSTDTQYF. The CDR3 DNA reads TGTGCCAGCAGCTCTCCGGGACACTCCACAGATACGCAGTATTTT.

The CDR3 DNA follows: TGTGCCACGACTGAGCGGGCCTACACAGATACGCAGTATTTT. It yields the protein CATTERAYTDTQYF. The V call is TRBV10-3, the J call TRBJ2-3; D is perhaps TRBD2 (6 bases). Between the trimmed V and J ends, which lost 10 bases and 2 bases, there was a span of 16 bases. CDR1 and CDR2 from the germline V gene are ENHRY and SYGVKD. This CDR3 has 14 residues.

J is TRBJ2-5 and V is TRBV6-5; D ambiguous. The V and J ends lost 0 bases and 7 bases respectively, with 12 bases between them. CDR1 is MNHEY and CDR2 is SVGAGI in the germline V gene. The CDR3 runs to 14 residues. This CDR3 reads CASSYSSPRGTQYF. The CDR3 DNA follows: TGTGCCAGCAGTTACTCGAGCCCGCGAGGGACCCAGTACTTC.

The chain recombines TRBV7-2 with TRBJ2-2, with 7 nucleotides matching TRBD2. CDR3 length: 15 amino acids. Trimming cost V 0 bases and J 7 bases; bases outside gene matches: 5. Germline assignment: CDR1 SGHTA and CDR2 FQGNSA. CDR3 loop: CASSLARREIGELFF. The CDR3 nucleotides read TGTGCCAGCAGCTTAGCGAGGCGGGAGATCGGGGAGCTGTTTTTT.

This sequence joins TRBV30 and TRBJ2-3, with no clear D. Germline V CDR1 and CDR2: GTSNPN, SVGIG (reference sequence). The germline V and J ends were trimmed by 0 bases and 8 bases, with 6 bases remaining between them. CDR3 length: 11 amino acids. CDR3 amino acids: CAWSVVATQYF. CDR3 nucleotide sequence: TGTGCCTGGAGTGTAGTGGCTACGCAGTATTTT.

The chain combines TRBV5-1 with TRBJ1-1; D gene ambiguous. The germline V and J ends were trimmed by 0 bases and 5 bases, with 17 bases remaining between them. The V gene's germline CDR1 is SGHRS and CDR2 YFSETQ. The CDR3 spans 16 residues. In DNA, the CDR3 is TGCGCCAGCAGCTTGGAAATGGCCGGGTTGGGGACTGAAGCTTTCTTT. Protein: CASSLEMAGLGTEAFF.

This sequence joins TRBV30 and TRBJ2-5; no definite D call. V lost 6 bases to trimming and J lost 5 bases, with 13 bases between them. The CDR3 sequence is 12 residues long. Germline V CDR1 and CDR2: GTSNPN, SVGIG (reference sequence). The CDR3 DNA follows: TGTGCCTGTTTCAAAGGGCCGGAGACCCAGTACTTC. Encoded protein: CACFKGPETQYF.

The chain carries TRBV9 and TRBJ2-6; D is perhaps TRBD1 (5 bases). Trimming removed 1 base from V and 0 bases from J, with 11 bases in between. Per the germline V gene, CDR1 is SGDLS and CDR2 is YYNGEE. This CDR3 region has 17 residues. CDR3 sequence reads: CASSVQAGPSGANVLTF. CDR3 DNA: TGTGCCAGCAGCGTACAGGCAGGGCCCTCTGGGGCCAACGTCCTGACTTTC.

About this clone itself: Other nucleotide sequences from this sample produce the same CDR3. The chain links TRBV18 to TRBJ2-7; D perhaps matches TRBD2 (6 bases). From germline, CDR1 is KGHSH and CDR2 LQKENI. The V gene lost 3 bases and the J gene lost 4 bases, with 10 bases spanning the gap. The CDR3 contains 13 residues. The CDR3 nucleotides are TGTGCCAGCTCACCGCAAGGGACTTACGAGCAGTACTTC. It is translated as CASSPQGTYEQYF.

The CDR3 bases are TGTGCCAGCAGCCAAGACAGGGACAGTGGCTACACCTTC. Protein product: CASSQDRDSGYTF. This chain uses TRBV7-3 with TRBJ1-2; 7 nucleotides align to TRBD1. V dropped 5 bases and J dropped 7; count of bases not matched to a gene: 7. CDR3 length: 13 residues. Germline CDR1 and CDR2: SGHTA and FQGTGA.

This rearrangement joins TRBV6-5 to TRBJ2-3; no clear D. V was shortened by 6 bases and J by 6 bases, with 16 bases between the two germline ends. The germline V gene has CDR1 MNHEY and CDR2 SVGAGI. The CDR3 consists of 14 residues. The CDR3: CASSTPRTIDTQYF. The CDR3 DNA sequence: TGTGCCAGCAGCACCCCCAGGACCATCGATACGCAGTATTTT.